This T cell receptor (beta chain) was sequenced for a study of multiple sclerosis patients with progressive multifocal leukoencephalopathy. Study conclusions and caveats: Less diverse TRB repertoires were suggested in most PML patients. The findings' link to JC virus versus immunocompromise remained uncertain.

Time point here: before natalizumab initiation. CDR1 SGDLS and CDR2 YYNGEE come from the germline V gene. The CDR3 runs to 13 residues. J was trimmed by 5 bases and V by 6 bases; bases with no gene match: 7. Comments on this clone: What it binds is unknown.

TCRdb's copy holds only in-frame clones and misses some; the assay was immunoSEQ multiplex PCR. This table has 25,000 to 35,000 clones, approximately 90% appearing once. The chain joins TRBV9 to TRBJ1-1, with 7 bases fitting TRBD1. The clonotype comes from a human donor with multiple sclerosis. The material sequenced was PBMCs. The CDR3 protein is CASTDHRGTEAFF. CDR3 in DNA: TGTGCCAGCACCGACCACAGGGGAACTGAAGCTTTCTTT.